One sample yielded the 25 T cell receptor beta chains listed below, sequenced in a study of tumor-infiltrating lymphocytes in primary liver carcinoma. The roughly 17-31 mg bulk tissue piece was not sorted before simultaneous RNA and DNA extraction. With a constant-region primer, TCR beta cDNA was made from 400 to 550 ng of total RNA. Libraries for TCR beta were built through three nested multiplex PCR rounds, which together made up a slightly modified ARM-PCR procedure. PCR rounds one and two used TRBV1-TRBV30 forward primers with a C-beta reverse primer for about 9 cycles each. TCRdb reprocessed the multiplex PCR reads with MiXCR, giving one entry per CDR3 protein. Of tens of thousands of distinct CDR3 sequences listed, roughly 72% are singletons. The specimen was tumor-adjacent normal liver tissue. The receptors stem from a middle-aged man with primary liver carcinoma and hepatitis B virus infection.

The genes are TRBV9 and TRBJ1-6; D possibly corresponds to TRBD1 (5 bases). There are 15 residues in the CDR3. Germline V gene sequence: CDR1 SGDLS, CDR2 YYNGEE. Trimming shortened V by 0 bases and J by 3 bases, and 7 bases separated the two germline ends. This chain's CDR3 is CASSVGDHYNSPLHF. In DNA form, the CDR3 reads TGTGCCAGCAGCGTAGGGGACCACTATAATTCACCCCTCCACTTT.

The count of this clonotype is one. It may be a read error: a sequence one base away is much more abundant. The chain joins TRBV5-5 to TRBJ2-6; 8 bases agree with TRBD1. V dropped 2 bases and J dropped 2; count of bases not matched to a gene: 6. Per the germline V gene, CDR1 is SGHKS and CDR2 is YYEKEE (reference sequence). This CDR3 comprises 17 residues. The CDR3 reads CASSFWTGPAGANVLTF. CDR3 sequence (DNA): TGTGCCAGCAGCTTTTGGACAGGGCCTGCTGGGGCCAACGTCCTGACTTTC.

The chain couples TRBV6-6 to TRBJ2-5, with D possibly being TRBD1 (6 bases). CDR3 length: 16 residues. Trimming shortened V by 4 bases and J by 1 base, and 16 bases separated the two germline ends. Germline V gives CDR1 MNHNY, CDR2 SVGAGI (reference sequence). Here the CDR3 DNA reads TGTGCCAGCAGTTTGACAGGCCCTATTACCCAAGAGACCCAGTACTTC. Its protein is CASSLTGPITQETQYF.

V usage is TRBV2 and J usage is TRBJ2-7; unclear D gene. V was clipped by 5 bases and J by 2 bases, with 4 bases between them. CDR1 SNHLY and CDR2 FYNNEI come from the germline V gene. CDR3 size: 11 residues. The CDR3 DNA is TGTGCCAGCAGTCAAACCTACGAGCAGTACTTC. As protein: CASSQTYEQYF.

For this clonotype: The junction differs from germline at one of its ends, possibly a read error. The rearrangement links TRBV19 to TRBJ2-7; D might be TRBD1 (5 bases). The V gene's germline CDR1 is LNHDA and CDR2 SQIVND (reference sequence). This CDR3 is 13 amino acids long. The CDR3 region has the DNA TGTGCCAGTAGTGTAGACAGCTCCTACGAGCAGTACTTC. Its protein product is CASSVDSSYEQYF.

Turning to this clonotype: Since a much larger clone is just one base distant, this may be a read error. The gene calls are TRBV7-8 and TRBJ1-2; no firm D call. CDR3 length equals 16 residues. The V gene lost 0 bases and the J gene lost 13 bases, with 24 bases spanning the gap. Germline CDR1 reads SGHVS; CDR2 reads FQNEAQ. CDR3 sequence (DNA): TGTGCCAGCAGCTTAGCGGACCGACGGGGAGGCTATAGCTGCACCTTC. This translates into CASSLADRRGGYSCTF.

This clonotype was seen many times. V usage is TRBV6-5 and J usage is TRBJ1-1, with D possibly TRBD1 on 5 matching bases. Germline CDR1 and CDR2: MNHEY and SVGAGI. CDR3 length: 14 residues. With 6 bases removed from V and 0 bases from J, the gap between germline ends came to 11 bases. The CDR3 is CASRSGTLNTEAFF. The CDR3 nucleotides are TGTGCCAGCAGATCCGGGACGCTGAACACTGAAGCTTTCTTT.

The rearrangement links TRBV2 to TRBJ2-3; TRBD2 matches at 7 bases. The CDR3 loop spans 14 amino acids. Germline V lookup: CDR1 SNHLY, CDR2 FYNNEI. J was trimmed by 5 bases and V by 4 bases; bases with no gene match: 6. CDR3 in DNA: TGTGCCAGCAGTGGGATTAGCGGGCGAGATACGCAGTATTTT. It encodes CASSGISGRDTQYF.

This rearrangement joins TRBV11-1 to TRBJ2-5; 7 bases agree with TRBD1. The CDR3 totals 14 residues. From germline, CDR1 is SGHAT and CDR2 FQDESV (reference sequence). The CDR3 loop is CVRSGQVKVETQYF. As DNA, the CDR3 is TGTGTCAGAAGTGGACAGGTGAAGGTGGAGACCCAGTACTTC.

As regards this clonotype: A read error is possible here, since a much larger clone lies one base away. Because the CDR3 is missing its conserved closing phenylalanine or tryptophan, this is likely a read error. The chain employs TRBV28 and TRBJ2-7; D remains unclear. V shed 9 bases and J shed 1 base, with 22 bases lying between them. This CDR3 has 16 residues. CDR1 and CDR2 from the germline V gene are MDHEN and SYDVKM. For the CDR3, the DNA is TGTGCCAGTAGGACGCCCCTCCAGAGTCGTTCCTACGAGCAGTACCTC. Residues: CASRTPLQSRSYEQYL.

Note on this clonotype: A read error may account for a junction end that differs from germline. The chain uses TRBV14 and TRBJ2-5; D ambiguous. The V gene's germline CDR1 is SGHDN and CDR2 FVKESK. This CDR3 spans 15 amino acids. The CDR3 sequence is CASGQDMSSGRIQYF. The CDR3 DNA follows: TGTGCCAGCGGCCAAGATATGAGTTCTGGTCGGATCCAGTACTTC.

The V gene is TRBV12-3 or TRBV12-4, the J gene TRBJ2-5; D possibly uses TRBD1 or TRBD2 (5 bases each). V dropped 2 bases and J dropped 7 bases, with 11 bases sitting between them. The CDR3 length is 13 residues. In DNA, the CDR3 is TGTGCCAGCAGTTTATGGCCGAGGGGGACCCAGTACTTC. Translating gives CASSLWPRGTQYF.

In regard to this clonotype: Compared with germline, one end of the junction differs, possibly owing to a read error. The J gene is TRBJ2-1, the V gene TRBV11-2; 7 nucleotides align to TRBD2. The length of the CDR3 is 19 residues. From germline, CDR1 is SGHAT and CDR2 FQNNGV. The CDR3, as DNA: TGTGCCAGCAGCTTAGATGGGCGACTAAGCGGGACCCTTTACAATAAGCAGTTCTTC. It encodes CASSLDGRLSGTLYNKQFF.

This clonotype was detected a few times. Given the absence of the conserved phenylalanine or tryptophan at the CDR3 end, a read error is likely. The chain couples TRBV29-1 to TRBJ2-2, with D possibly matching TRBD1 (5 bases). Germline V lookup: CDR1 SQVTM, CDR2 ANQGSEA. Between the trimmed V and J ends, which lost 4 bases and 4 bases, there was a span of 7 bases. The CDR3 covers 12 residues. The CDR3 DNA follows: TGCAGCGTTGGGCAGGGCACCGGGGAGCTGTTTTCT. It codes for CSVGQGTGELFS.

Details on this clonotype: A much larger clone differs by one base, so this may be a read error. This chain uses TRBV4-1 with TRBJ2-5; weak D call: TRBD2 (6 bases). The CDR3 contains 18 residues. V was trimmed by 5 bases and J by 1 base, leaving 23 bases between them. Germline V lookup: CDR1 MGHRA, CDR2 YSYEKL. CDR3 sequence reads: CASSSSGGPVSGQETQYF. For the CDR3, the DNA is TGCGCCAGCAGCTCTTCAGGAGGCCCCGTTAGCGGCCAAGAGACCCAGTACTTC.

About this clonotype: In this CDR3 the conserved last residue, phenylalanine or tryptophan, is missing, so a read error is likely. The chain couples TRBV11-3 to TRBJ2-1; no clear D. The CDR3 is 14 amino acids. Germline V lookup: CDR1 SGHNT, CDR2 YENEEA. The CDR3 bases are TGCGCCAGCAGCTTAGGCGTCTCGAACAATGAGCAGTTCTCC. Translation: CASSLGVSNNEQFS.

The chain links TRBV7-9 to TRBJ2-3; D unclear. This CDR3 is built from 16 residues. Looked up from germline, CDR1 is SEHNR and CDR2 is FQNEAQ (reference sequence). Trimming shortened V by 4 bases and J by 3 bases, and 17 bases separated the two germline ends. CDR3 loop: CASSSKPALNTDTQYF. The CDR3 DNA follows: TGTGCCAGCAGCTCCAAACCGGCACTCAATACAGATACGCAGTATTTT.

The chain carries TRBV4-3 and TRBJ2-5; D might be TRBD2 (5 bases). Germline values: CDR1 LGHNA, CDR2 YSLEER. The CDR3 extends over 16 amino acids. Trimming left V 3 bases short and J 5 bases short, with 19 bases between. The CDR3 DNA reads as TGCGCCAGCAGCCAGGGAGTAGTGGTAGGTGGGGAGACCCAGTACTTC. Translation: CASSQGVVVGGETQYF.

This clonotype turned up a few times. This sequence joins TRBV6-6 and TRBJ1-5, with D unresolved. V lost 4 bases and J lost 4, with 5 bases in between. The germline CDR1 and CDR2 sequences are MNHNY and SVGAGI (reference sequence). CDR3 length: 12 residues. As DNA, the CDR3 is TGTGCCAGCAGTTCTTTGAATCAGCCCCAGCATTTT. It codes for CASSSLNQPQHF.

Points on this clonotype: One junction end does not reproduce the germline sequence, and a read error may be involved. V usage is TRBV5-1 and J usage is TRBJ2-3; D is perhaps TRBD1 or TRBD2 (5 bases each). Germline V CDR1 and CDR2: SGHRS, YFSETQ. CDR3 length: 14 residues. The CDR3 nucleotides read TGCGTCAACATCCTGATGGGACCCGAAGATACACAGTATTTT. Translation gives CVNILMGPEDTQYF.

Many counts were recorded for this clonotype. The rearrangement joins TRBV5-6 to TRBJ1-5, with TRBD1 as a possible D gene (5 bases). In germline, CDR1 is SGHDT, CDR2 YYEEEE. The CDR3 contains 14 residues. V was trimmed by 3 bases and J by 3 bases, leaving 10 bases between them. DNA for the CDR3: TGTGCCAGCAGCTCAGGGTGGGACAATCAGCCCCAGCATTTT. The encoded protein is CASSSGWDNQPQHF.

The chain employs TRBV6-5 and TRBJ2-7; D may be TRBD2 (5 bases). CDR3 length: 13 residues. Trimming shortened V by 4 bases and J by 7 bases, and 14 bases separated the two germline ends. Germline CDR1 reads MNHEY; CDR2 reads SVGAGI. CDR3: CASSWAARGEQYF. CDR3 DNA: TGTGCCAGCAGTTGGGCCGCCCGGGGAGAGCAGTACTTC.

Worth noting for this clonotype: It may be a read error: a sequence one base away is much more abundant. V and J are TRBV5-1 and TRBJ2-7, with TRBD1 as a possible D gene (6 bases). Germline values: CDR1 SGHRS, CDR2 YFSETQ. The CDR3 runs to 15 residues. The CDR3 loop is CASSLSSGHLYGQYF. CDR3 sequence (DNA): TGCGCCAGCAGCTTGTCATCGGGACACCTCTACGGGCAGTACTTC. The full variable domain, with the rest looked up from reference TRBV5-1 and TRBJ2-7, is KAGVTQTPRYLIKTRGQQVTLSCSPISGHRSVSWYQQTPGQGLQFLFEYFSETQRNKGNFPGRFSGRQFSNSRSEMNVSTLELGDSALYLCASSLSSGHLYGQYFGPGTRLTVT.

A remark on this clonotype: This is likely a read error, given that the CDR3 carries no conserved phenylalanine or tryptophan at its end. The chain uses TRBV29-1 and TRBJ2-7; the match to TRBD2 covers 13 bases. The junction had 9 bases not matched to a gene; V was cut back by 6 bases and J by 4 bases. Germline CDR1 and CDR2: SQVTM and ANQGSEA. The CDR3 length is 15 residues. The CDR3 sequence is CSVELAGGPSYEQYL. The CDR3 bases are TGCAGCGTGGAACTAGCGGGAGGGCCCTCATACGAGCAGTACCTC.

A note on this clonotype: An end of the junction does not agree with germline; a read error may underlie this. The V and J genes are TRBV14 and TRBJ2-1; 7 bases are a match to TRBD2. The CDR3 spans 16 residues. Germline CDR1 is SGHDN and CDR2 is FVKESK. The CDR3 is CAGSQGLGQVYNGQFF. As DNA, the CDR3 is TGTGCCGGCAGCCAAGGACTAGGTCAAGTTTACAATGGGCAGTTCTTC. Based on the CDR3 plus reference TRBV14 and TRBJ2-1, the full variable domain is EAGVTQFPSHSVIEKGQTVTLRCDPISGHDNLYWYRRVMGKEIKFLLHFVKESKQDESGMPNNRFLAERTGGTYSTLKVQPAELEDSGVYFCAGSQGLGQVYNGQFFGPGTRLTVL.